These T cell receptor beta chains were read from a single sample in a study of blood T cell repertoires in COVID-19. TCRdb keeps only in-frame clones here, not all; method: immunoSEQ multiplex PCR. Of some 110,000 clones in the sample, 75% to 85% were seen once. Sequenced input: peripheral blood. Receptors were obtained from a man between 65 and 80 years old with acute or convalescent COVID-19. The CDR3 runs from the conserved cysteine through the conserved F or W. D genes are given only for firm matches. Size tells how often a clone was seen (once, few, many) or the class of an expanded clone, and some rows leave it out.

size: once
V: TRBV10-3
J: TRBJ2-1
D: .
DNA: TGTGCCATCAGTGACCCGGACAGAAAAGGGAATGAGCAGTTCTTC
CDR3: CAISDPDRKGNEQFF

size: .
V: TRBV5-1
J: TRBJ2-7
D: TRBD1
DNA: TGCGCCAGCAGATCATGGACAGGGAGCTCCTACGAGCAGTACTTC
CDR3: CASRSWTGSSYEQYF

size: .
V: TRBV2
J: TRBJ2-7
D: TRBD2
DNA: TGTGCCAGCAGTCCCGGACTAGCGGGATCCTACGAGCAGTACTTC
CDR3: CASSPGLAGSYEQYF

size: .
V: TRBV7-7
J: TRBJ2-7
D: TRBD2
DNA: TGTGCCAGCAGTGTTGACTACCAGCGGGAGCCCTCCGAGCAGTACTTC
CDR3: CASSVDYQREPSEQYF

size: .
V: TRBV24-1
J: TRBJ1-5
D: .
DNA: TGTGCCACCAGCAAACAGGGATTTCAGCCCCAGCATTTT
CDR3: CATSKQGFQPQHF

size: .
V: TRBV4-1
J: TRBJ1-5
D: .
DNA: TGCGCCAGCAGCCAAGAGTATAGCAATCAGCCCCAGCATTTT
CDR3: CASSQEYSNQPQHF

size: few
V: TRBV4-1
J: TRBJ2-4
D: .
DNA: TGCGCCAGCAGCCTCGGCGGGGTAGAGGCCATTCAGTACTTC
CDR3: CASSLGGVEAIQYF

size: once
V: TRBV27
J: TRBJ1-4
D: .
DNA: TGTGCCAGCAGTTCTCCAGGGACTCCGTCCAGCCGGACTAATGAAAAACTGTTTTTT
CDR3: CASSSPGTPSSRTNEKLFF

size: .
V: TRBV6-5
J: TRBJ1-5
D: .
DNA: TGTGCCAGCAGTCCGGGCGGGCACTATCAGCCCCAGCATTTT
CDR3: CASSPGGHYQPQHF

size: .
V: TRBV5-6
J: TRBJ1-5
D: TRBD1
DNA: TGTGCCAGCAGCTTTGGACAGGCATCCAATCAGCCCCAGCATTTT
CDR3: CASSFGQASNQPQHF

size: .
V: TRBV25-1
J: TRBJ1-3
D: .
DNA: TGTGCCAGCAGTGACAGATCAAGCTCTGGAAACACCATATATTTT
CDR3: CASSDRSSSGNTIYF

size: .
V: TRBV5-1
J: TRBJ2-3
D: TRBD1
DNA: TGCGCCAGCAGCTCCTGGACAGGGAGGAGTGGGAATACGCAGTATTTT
CDR3: CASSSWTGRSGNTQYF

size: few
V: TRBV19
J: TRBJ1-1
D: TRBD1
DNA: TGTGCCAGTAGTACTTGGACAGGGGGCGCGGGCACTGAAGCTTTCTTT
CDR3: CASSTWTGGAGTEAFF

size: .
V: TRBV9
J: TRBJ1-1
D: .
DNA: TGTGCCAGCAGCCCGCACACCGGGACAAAGACTGAAGCTTTCTTT
CDR3: CASSPHTGTKTEAFF

size: .
V: TRBV19
J: TRBJ2-3
D: .
DNA: TGTGCCAGTAAAAACAGGGTAGCATCCACAGATACGCAGTATTTT
CDR3: CASKNRVASTDTQYF

size: .
V: TRBV5-1
J: TRBJ2-1
D: TRBD2
DNA: TGCGCCAGCAGCTTGGTTGGCGGGAGGGGGGATGAGCAGTTCTTC
CDR3: CASSLVGGRGDEQFF

size: .
V: TRBV24-1
J: TRBJ2-1
D: TRBD2
DNA: TGTGCCACCAGTGATCCGACTAGCGGGTGGGAGCAGTTCTTC
CDR3: CATSDPTSGWEQFF

size: .
V: TRBV4-1
J: TRBJ2-3
D: TRBD2
DNA: TGCGCCAGCAGCCAAGAGTCGAGGGGCGGGGGGATAGATACGCAGTATTTT
CDR3: CASSQESRGGGIDTQYF

size: .
V: TRBV30
J: TRBJ2-2
D: TRBD2
DNA: TGTGCCTGGAGCGCTACTAGCGGGAGGTTCACCGGGGAGCTGTTTTTT
CDR3: CAWSATSGRFTGELFF

size: .
V: TRBV11-1
J: TRBJ2-3
D: TRBD1
DNA: TGTGCCAGCAGCCCAACCTTGGACAGGTTTTTGGATACGCAGTATTTT
CDR3: CASSPTLDRFLDTQYF

size: .
V: TRBV5-6
J: TRBJ1-5
D: .
DNA: TGTGCCAGCAGCCAAAAGACACACGGTCAGCCCCAGCATTTT
CDR3: CASSQKTHGQPQHF

size: few
V: TRBV5-1
J: TRBJ1-2
D: TRBD1
DNA: TGCGCCAGCAGCGCGGACAGGGGTTACGGCTACACCTTC
CDR3: CASSADRGYGYTF

size: .
V: TRBV10-3
J: TRBJ1-1
D: TRBD1
DNA: TGTGCCATCAGCCCGAACACAGGGGGCACTGAAGCTTTCTTT
CDR3: CAISPNTGGTEAFF

size: .
V: TRBV28
J: TRBJ2-7
D: TRBD2
DNA: TGTGCCAGTAACGACGGATCCCCTACCGGGACTAGACCCTACGAGCAGTACTTC
CDR3: CASNDGSPTGTRPYEQYF

size: .
V: TRBV6-1
J: TRBJ2-7
D: TRBD2
DNA: TGTGCCAGCAGTGAACATATAGCGGGACACGAGCAGTACTTC
CDR3: CASSEHIAGHEQYF

size: .
V: TRBV19
J: TRBJ1-5
D: .
DNA: TGTGCCAGTAGTCCCTCGGGGGGCCATCAGCCCCAGCATTTT
CDR3: CASSPSGGHQPQHF

size: .
V: TRBV19
J: TRBJ1-5
D: .
DNA: TGTGCCAGTAGTATGGGGGGAATCAATCAGCCCCAGCATTTT
CDR3: CASSMGGINQPQHF

size: many
V: TRBV6-1
J: TRBJ2-7
D: .
DNA: TGTGCCAGCAGTGAATCAGGGGCCAGACCCTACGAGCAGTACTTC
CDR3: CASSESGARPYEQYF

size: .
V: TRBV6-6
J: TRBJ2-6
D: .
DNA: TGTGCCAGCAGCCGACAGGTGAACTCTGGGGCCAACGTCCTGACTTTC
CDR3: CASSRQVNSGANVLTF

size: .
V: TRBV19
J: TRBJ2-1
D: TRBD2
DNA: TGTGCCAGTAGTAGAAAGACTAGCGGGGGGGCCGAACAATATGAGCAGTTCTTC
CDR3: CASSRKTSGGAEQYEQFF

size: .
V: TRBV15
J: TRBJ2-5
D: .
DNA: TGTGCCACCAGCAGAGGGCCCAGGGCTGGGGAGACCCAGTACTTC
CDR3: CATSRGPRAGETQYF

size: few
V: TRBV1
J: TRBJ1-6
D: .
DNA: TGCACCAGCAGACGGGGACTCCGAGGGTCACCCCTCCACTTT
CDR3: CTSRRGLRGSPLHF

size: .
V: TRBV7-8
J: TRBJ2-1
D: TRBD2
DNA: TGTGCCAGCAGCATAGAGCGGGGGGGCCAGTTCTTC
CDR3: CASSIERGGQFF

size: .
V: TRBV5-1
J: TRBJ2-7
D: TRBD1
DNA: TGCGCCAGCAGCCACGGGACAGCCATGGAGCAGTACTTC
CDR3: CASSHGTAMEQYF

size: .
V: TRBV2
J: TRBJ2-5
D: .
DNA: TGTGCCACCAAAGAATCAGGGCCCGGGGAGACCCAGTACTTC
CDR3: CATKESGPGETQYF

size: few
V: TRBV5-1
J: TRBJ1-2
D: .
DNA: TGCGCCAGCACCCCCACTGGGTCGGCGGGTGGCTACACCTTC
CDR3: CASTPTGSAGGYTF

size: .
V: TRBV28
J: TRBJ1-2
D: .
DNA: TGTGCCAGCAGGCCCGGACATACCTATGGCTACACCTTC
CDR3: CASRPGHTYGYTF

size: .
V: TRBV7-9
J: TRBJ1-3
D: .
DNA: TGTGCCAGCAGTACGACGGGAGGTAGAAACACCATATATTTT
CDR3: CASSTTGGRNTIYF

size: .
V: TRBV5-1
J: TRBJ1-1
D: .
DNA: TGCGCCAGCAGCCCGGTTGGTCGAGACACTGAAGCTTTCTTT
CDR3: CASSPVGRDTEAFF

size: .
V: TRBV6-5
J: TRBJ1-1
D: .
DNA: TGTGCCAGCAGTCGGGACACCATGAACACTGAAGCTTTCTTT
CDR3: CASSRDTMNTEAFF

size: .
V: TRBV7-9
J: TRBJ2-7
D: TRBD1
DNA: TGTGCCAGCAGCTTAGGCGACAGGGATCATCACGAGCAGTACTTC
CDR3: CASSLGDRDHHEQYF

size: few
V: TRBV28
J: TRBJ1-2
D: .
DNA: TGTGCCAGCCAACGGGACTACTATGGCTACACCTTC
CDR3: CASQRDYYGYTF

size: .
V: TRBV30
J: TRBJ2-3
D: TRBD2
DNA: TGTGCCTGGAGTGTAGGGACTAGCGGGAGAAAGAGAGATACGCAGTATTTT
CDR3: CAWSVGTSGRKRDTQYF

size: .
V: TRBV7-3
J: TRBJ1-1
D: TRBD1
DNA: TGTGCCAGCAGCCCCACCGGACAGGGATCGAGGACTGAAGCTTTCTTT
CDR3: CASSPTGQGSRTEAFF

size: .
V: TRBV4-1
J: TRBJ2-1
D: TRBD2
DNA: TGCGCCAGCAGCCAAGGTGCGGGAGGCTCCTACAATGAGCAGTTCTTC
CDR3: CASSQGAGGSYNEQFF

size: .
V: TRBV18
J: TRBJ2-5
D: .
DNA: TGTGCCAGCTCACAGGAGAGACAAGAGACCCAGTACTTC
CDR3: CASSQERQETQYF

size: .
V: TRBV14
J: TRBJ2-2
D: .
DNA: TGTGCCAGCAGCCAAGATCGGGCCCGGGACACGGACACCGGGGAGCTGTTTTTT
CDR3: CASSQDRARDTDTGELFF

size: .
V: TRBV4-1
J: TRBJ2-2
D: .
DNA: TGCGCCAGCAGCCAAGAGGAGGGAAGGAACACCGGGGAGCTGTTTTTT
CDR3: CASSQEEGRNTGELFF

size: .
V: TRBV18
J: TRBJ1-1
D: TRBD1
DNA: TGTGCCAGCTCACCTAACGGCAGGGGGCGCAACACTGAAGCTTTCTTT
CDR3: CASSPNGRGRNTEAFF

size: once
V: TRBV3-1/TRBV3-2
J: TRBJ2-4
D: TRBD1
DNA: TGTGCCAGCAGCCATAGACAGGGGGTGTACATTCAGTACTTC
CDR3: CASSHRQGVYIQYF

size: .
V: TRBV7-3
J: TRBJ2-2
D: .
DNA: TGTGCCAGCAGGTCCAAGGGCGGGACGGCGAACACCGGGGAGCTGTTTTTT
CDR3: CASRSKGGTANTGELFF

size: few
V: TRBV18
J: TRBJ1-6
D: TRBD1
DNA: TGTGCCAGCTCACCGACCGCAACGACAGGGTCCAATTCACCCCTCCACTTT
CDR3: CASSPTATTGSNSPLHF

size: .
V: TRBV11-1
J: TRBJ2-7
D: TRBD1
DNA: TGTGCCAGCAGCTCCCTGGACAGGGCCGAGCAGTACTTC
CDR3: CASSSLDRAEQYF

size: .
V: TRBV6-5
J: TRBJ1-2
D: .
DNA: TGTGCCAGCAGTCAGGGGAGGGCTAACTATGGCTACACCTTC
CDR3: CASSQGRANYGYTF

size: .
V: TRBV10-3
J: TRBJ1-4
D: .
DNA: TGTGCCATCAGGCAAACAGGGAAGGATGAAAAACTGTTTTTT
CDR3: CAIRQTGKDEKLFF

size: few
V: TRBV28
J: TRBJ1-4
D: .
DNA: TGTGCCAGCAGTCCCTTGGCAGGGGCGGAAAAACTGTTTTTT
CDR3: CASSPLAGAEKLFF

size: .
V: TRBV5-1
J: TRBJ2-1
D: TRBD2
DNA: TGCGCCAGCAGCTTAAGCGGGAGAGGGGGTGAGCAGTTCTTC
CDR3: CASSLSGRGGEQFF

size: few
V: TRBV27
J: TRBJ1-2
D: TRBD1
DNA: TGTGCCAGCAGACGTACAGGGGATGGTAGTGGCTACACCTTC
CDR3: CASRRTGDGSGYTF

size: .
V: TRBV28
J: TRBJ2-3
D: TRBD1
DNA: TGTGCCAGCAGTTCCGGGACCAGGGGGTTTTGGGATACGCAGTATTTT
CDR3: CASSSGTRGFWDTQYF